Given below is one TCR beta chain in context. The sample comes from a study of blood T cell repertoires in COVID-19. Study-level background: Some COVID-19 samples were acute and others convalescent; all came from the United States, Italy and Spain.

The germline V gene encodes CDR1 SGDLS and CDR2 YYNGEE. CDR3 length: 15 amino acids. V lost 4 bases to trimming and J lost 4 bases; unmatched junction nucleotides: 7. The repertoire was sequenced with immunoSEQ multiplex PCR; TCRdb's copy has only in-frame clones and lacks some. The sample lists 400,000 to 500,000 clones, approximately 90% seen once, with about 1.4% in the top ten. Sequencing used PBMCs or T cells enriched from blood (not recorded which). The chain has TRBV9 and TRBJ2-5; TRBD1 matches 10 bases. This TCR was recovered from a young woman who had been exposed to COVID-19. The CDR3 nucleotides read TGTGCCAGCAGCCCAGGACAGGGGGATTTAGAGACCCAGTACTTC. Protein sequence: CASSPGQGDLETQYF.